Below are 19 T cell receptor beta chains sequenced from a single sample in a study of T cells in Graves' hyperthyroidism and ophthalmopathy. The investigators amplified TCR beta CDR3 regions from RNA transcripts. The TCR CDR3 first-round RT-PCR relied on the HTBI primer set. TCRdb called the multiplex PCR reads again in MiXCR, with one record for every CDR3 protein. The data hold 350,000 to 400,000 distinct CDR3 sequences, with 19% observed a single time. The sample taken for sequencing was blood. The receptors shown here come from a woman between 18 and 29 years old with Graves' hyperthyroidism.

This clonotype was observed at least ten times. The rearrangement joins TRBV7-9 to TRBJ1-3; the D is unclear. The length of the CDR3 is 13 residues. Germline V gene data show CDR1 as SEHNR and CDR2 as FQNEAQ (reference sequence). Trimming removed 1 base at V and 4 bases at J, with 5 bases between. CDR3 nucleotides: TGTGCCAGCAGCTTAGAGGCGGGAAACACCATATATTTT. This translates into CASSLEAGNTIYF.

Ten or more counts support this clonotype. V is TRBV11-2 and J is TRBJ2-3; TRBD1 might be the D (7 bases). The CDR3 sequence is 15 residues long. V was cut by 2 bases and J by 2 bases, with 11 bases left in between. CDR1 is SGHAT and CDR2 is FQNNGV in the germline V gene. The CDR3 nucleotides read TGTGCCAGCAGCTTATCAGGGGGGTACACAGATACGCAGTATTTT. Translating gives CASSLSGGYTDTQYF.

Ten or more counts support this clonotype. V and J are TRBV28 and TRBJ1-2; D remains ambiguous. CDR1 is MDHEN and CDR2 is SYDVKM in the germline V gene. The CDR3 is 13 amino acids. Deletions cut 7 bases from V and 6 bases from J, with 15 bases between. The CDR3 here is CASIEDTSDGYTF. The CDR3 region has the DNA TGTGCCAGCATCGAAGACACCTCGGATGGCTACACCTTC.

This clonotype was detected ten times or more. V gene TRBV4-1 combines with J gene TRBJ2-7; D is undetermined. The CDR3 totals 10 residues. With 6 bases removed from V and 9 bases from J, the gap between germline ends came to 9 bases. Germline loops: CDR1 MGHRA, CDR2 YSYEKL. The CDR3 region has the DNA TGCGCCAGCAGTCCGGACGGGCAGTACTTC. Translated, it gives CASSPDGQYF.

This clonotype was counted ten times or more. V gene TRBV4-1 combines with J gene TRBJ2-7; 9 bases fit TRBD2. The CDR3 spans 18 residues. The germline gives CDR1 MGHRA, CDR2 YSYEKL. The junction had 12 bases not matched to a gene; V was cut back by 1 base and J by 2 bases. CDR3: CASSQAALGAGGTYEQYF. CDR3 DNA: TGCGCCAGCAGCCAAGCCGCGCTGGGAGCGGGGGGTACCTACGAGCAGTACTTC.

This chain links TRBV2 with TRBJ2-5; the match to TRBD1 covers 11 bases. The germline V gene has CDR1 SNHLY and CDR2 FYNNEI. This CDR3 region has 15 residues. V trimming: 3 bases; J trimming: 4 bases; junction bases outside the gene matches: 4. The CDR3: CASSDRTGGAETQYF. The CDR3 bases are TGTGCCAGCAGTGACAGGACAGGGGGCGCAGAGACCCAGTACTTC.

This clonotype appeared many times. This chain uses TRBV27 with TRBJ2-7; 8 positions match TRBD1. Germline CDR1 and CDR2: MNHEY and SMNVEV (reference sequence). The CDR3 has 14 amino acids. The J segment lost 4 bases and the V segment lost 6 bases, leaving 8 bases of the junction unmatched. CDR3 loop: CASRGGQAYYEQYF. CDR3 nucleotides: TGTGCCAGCAGGGGGGGACAGGCATATTACGAGCAGTACTTC.

Worth noting for this clonotype: It may be a read error: a sequence one base away is much more abundant. The chain couples TRBV6-1 to TRBJ2-4, with a possible D match to TRBD2 (6 bases). This CDR3 contains 14 residues. The germline CDR1 and CDR2 sequences are MNHNS and SASEGT. CDR3 DNA sequence: TGTGCCAGCCGTCCTATACTAGCCAAAAACGTTCAGTACTTC. Encoded protein: CASRPILAKNVQYF.

Ten or more counts support this clonotype. This rearrangement joins TRBV6-1 to TRBJ2-5, with TRBD2 matching over 8 bases. V was pared by 6 bases and J by 5 bases, with 14 bases of the junction left unmatched. Germline V CDR1 and CDR2: MNHNS, SASEGT. This CDR3 has 16 residues. The CDR3, as DNA: TGTGCCAGCAGGTCGACTAGCGTGACGAGGGAGGAGACCCAGTACTTC. Translating gives CASRSTSVTREETQYF.

This clonotype occurred many times. The chain carries TRBV10-3 and TRBJ1-5; D perhaps matches TRBD1 (5 bases). Germline V gene lookup returns CDR1 ENHRY and CDR2 SYGVKD. The CDR3 is 13 amino acids. The V gene lost 8 bases and the J gene lost 6 bases, with 14 bases spanning the gap. CDR3 residues: CAIRGGTGQPQHF. CDR3 nucleotides: TGTGCCATCCGGGGGGGAACTGGTCAGCCCCAGCATTTT.

With regard to this clonotype: This clone may be a read error of a much larger clone one base away. The missing conserved phenylalanine or tryptophan at the end of this CDR3 makes a read error likely. V and J are TRBV20-1 and TRBJ1-5, with unresolved D. This CDR3 is built from 11 residues. Germline CDR1 and CDR2: DFQATT and SNEGSKA (reference sequence). V gave up 4 bases and J gave up 5 bases, with 6 bases separating them. The CDR3: CSAKKDQPQHS. As DNA, the CDR3 is TGCAGTGCTAAGAAGGATCAGCCCCAGCATTCT.

This clonotype was seen ten or more times. The CDR3 DNA follows: TGTGCCTGGAGTCGCGGCAGCAATCAGCCCCAGCATTTT. Translation gives CAWSRGSNQPQHF. The J gene is TRBJ1-5, the V gene TRBV30; D gene uncertain. Trimming stripped 2 bases from V and 1 base from J, with 6 bases between. Per germline, CDR1 GTSNPN and CDR2 SVGIG (reference sequence). The CDR3 consists of 13 residues.

The chain recombines TRBV28 with TRBJ2-5, with unresolved D. The ends were cut back, 5 bases at V and 0 bases at J, with 10 bases in the middle. This CDR3 is 14 amino acids long. Per the germline V gene, CDR1 is MDHEN and CDR2 is SYDVKM. CDR3 in DNA: TGTGCCAGCAGTCCCCCATTTCACCAAGAGACCCAGTACTTC. This codes for CASSPPFHQETQYF.

This clonotype has at least ten counts. The V call is TRBV24-1, the J call TRBJ1-1, with D maybe TRBD1 (6 bases). The germline V and J ends were trimmed by 4 bases and 3 bases, with 8 bases remaining between them. Germline CDR1 KGHDR, CDR2 SFDVKD. CDR3 size: 13 residues. The CDR3 reads CATSEGAHTEAFF. CDR3 nucleotides: TGTGCCACCAGTGAGGGGGCACACACTGAAGCTTTCTTT.

The rearrangement joins TRBV11-2 to TRBJ1-1; TRBD1 might be the D (6 bases). The V and J ends lost 1 base and 3 bases respectively, with 15 bases between them. From germline, CDR1 is SGHAT and CDR2 FQNNGV. CDR3 length equals 16 residues. This CDR3 reads CASSLGRTAQDTEAFF. As DNA, the CDR3 is TGTGCCAGCAGCTTAGGCCGGACAGCACAGGACACTGAAGCTTTCTTT. The entire variable domain, with the rest obtained from reference TRBV11-2 and TRBJ1-1, is as follows: EAGVAQSPRYKIIEKRQSVAFWCNPISGHATLYWYQQILGQGPKLLIQFQNNGVVDDSQLPKDRFSAERLKGVDSTLKIQPAKLEDSAVYLCASSLGRTAQDTEAFFGQGTRLTVV.

The V and J genes are TRBV12-5 and TRBJ1-1, with a possible D match to TRBD1 (5 bases). Looked up from germline, CDR1 is LGHNT and CDR2 is FRNRAP. The CDR3 has 15 residues. Trimming removed 7 bases from V and 5 bases from J, with 20 bases in between. Here the CDR3 reads CASALLLGGRTEAFF. DNA of the CDR3: TGTGCTAGTGCCCTGCTCCTCGGGGGACGGACTGAAGCTTTCTTT. Using reference TRBV12-5 and TRBJ1-1 for the parts outside the CDR3, the full variable domain is DARVTQTPRHKVTEMGQEVTMRCQPILGHNTVFWYRQTMMQGLELLAYFRNRAPLDDSGMPKDRFSAEMPDATLATLKIQPSEPRDSAVYFCASALLLGGRTEAFFGQGTRLTVV.

This clonotype has at least ten counts. The rearrangement links TRBV12-3 or TRBV12-4 to TRBJ2-2; the D gene is possibly TRBD1 (6 bases). V lost 5 bases, J lost 2 bases, and 9 bases lay in between. The CDR3 is 14 amino acids. Here the CDR3 DNA reads TGTGCCAGCAGTCCGGGACACAACACCGGGGAGCTGTTTTTT. It is translated as CASSPGHNTGELFF.

This clonotype was detected many times. CDR3 DNA sequence: TGTGCCAGCAGTTTAATAACCCGCGCAGGGAGCCAGTACTTC. Protein sequence: CASSLITRAGSQYF. The V call is TRBV28, the J call TRBJ2-5; TRBD1 or TRBD2 may be the D gene (5 bases each). Trimming removed 2 bases from V and 10 bases from J, with 17 bases in between. The CDR3 has 14 amino acids. CDR1 is MDHEN and CDR2 is SYDVKM in the germline V gene.

This clonotype was seen many times. J is TRBJ1-5 and V is TRBV30; maybe TRBD1 (6 bases). The V end lost 2 bases, the J end lost 7 bases, and 12 bases lay between the germline ends. Germline values: CDR1 GTSNPN, CDR2 SVGIG (reference sequence). This CDR3 spans 13 amino acids. Written as DNA, the CDR3 is TGTGCCTGGAGTCAGGGGAGAGGGCAGCCCCAGCATTTT. Translation: CAWSQGRGQPQHF.